This T cell receptor (beta chain) was found in a study of cytomegalovirus exposure and HLA in healthy donors. Whole-study findings and limits: The study carried out a later analysis of TCR beta sequences. It associated 15,000 to 20,000 of them with specific HLA alleles at a false discovery rate of 0.05. Both high specificity and high sensitivity reportedly marked the classifier's diagnosis of cytomegalovirus status.

Germline V lookup: CDR1 SGHTS, CDR2 YDEGEE. The length of the CDR3 is 14 residues. V lost 0 bases and J lost 2, with 8 bases in between. This clone is a singleton in its sample. Antigen specificity is unknown. A multiplex PCR was run with 60 Vbeta primers and 13 Jbeta primers. Libraries were prepared by immunoSEQ multiplex PCR; TCRdb keeps only in-frame clonotypes and omits some of them. The table lists more than 85,000 clones, 50% to 70% of them singletons. The origin of this receptor is a human donor in good health. The rearrangement links TRBV5-8 to TRBJ1-2; maybe TRBD1 (5 bases). What was sequenced was PBMCs. The CDR3 bases are TGTGCCAGCAGCTTGGGTCAGGGCAACTATGGCTACACCTTC. It codes for CASSLGQGNYGYTF.